These 3 T cell receptor beta chains were all obtained from the same sample, sequenced in a study of regulatory T cells in long-lasting Graves disease (dated by TCRdb to about 2021). Sample time point, as interpreted from the label and publication: newly diagnosed GD, antithyroid drugs for less than 3 months. RNA was extracted from PBMCs in TRIzol for both TCR sequencing and RNA sequencing. The protocol used for the library was multiplex PCR. Sequencing relied on an Illumina HiSeq 4000. CDR3 regions were amplified by Arm-PCR with iRepertoire HTBI primers to construct TCR beta libraries. Through fastp at Q25 and MiXCR, TCRdb rebuilt clones from the public reads, retaining in-frame beta chains. Each entry is one CDR3 protein sequence, shown with its most common DNA and genes. This sample gives about 560,000 distinct CDR3 sequences in total; about 16% of them show up just once. Together, the top ten hold 12% of the sample.

The sample was also linked to a second study, of T cells in Graves' hyperthyroidism and ophthalmopathy.

This material consisted of peripheral blood mononuclear cells (PBMCs), taken at new diagnosis, from a patient treated with antithyroid drugs. These receptors were taken from a man aged 18 to 30 with Graves disease. Donor details come from another sample of the same person, matched by shared clones.

In this sample, this clonotype turned up a few times. This chain joins TRBV6-2 or TRBV6-3 and TRBJ2-1; D is perhaps TRBD2 (6 bases). This CDR3 contains 13 residues. Germline lookup yields CDR1 MNHEY and CDR2 SVGEGT. V was pared by 6 bases and J by 9 bases, with 15 bases between. In DNA, the CDR3 is TGTGCCAGCAGCCTCACGGCGGGGCTTGAGCAGTTCTTC. Protein: CASSLTAGLEQFF.

The table lists this clonotype with many counts. The chain recombines TRBV5-1 with TRBJ2-7; TRBD1 aligns across 9 bases. The CDR3 is made up of 14 amino acids. In germline, CDR1 is SGHRS, CDR2 YFSETQ. Trimming at V came to 3 bases and at J to 5 bases, leaving 6 bases not matched to a gene. The CDR3 DNA reads TGCGCCAGCAGCTCGACCGGGACAGGGCACGAGCAGTACTTC. Encoded protein: CASSSTGTGHEQYF.

CDR3 bases: TGCGCCAGCAGCTTGGAGACTAGCGGGACAGGCACAGATACGCAGTATTTT. Its translation is CASSLETSGTGTDTQYF. The J gene is TRBJ2-3, the V gene TRBV5-1; 11 bases line up with TRBD2. The germline CDR1 and CDR2 sequences are SGHRS and YFSETQ. The CDR3 sequence is 17 residues long. J lost 1 base, V lost 0 bases, and 4 bases had no gene match.